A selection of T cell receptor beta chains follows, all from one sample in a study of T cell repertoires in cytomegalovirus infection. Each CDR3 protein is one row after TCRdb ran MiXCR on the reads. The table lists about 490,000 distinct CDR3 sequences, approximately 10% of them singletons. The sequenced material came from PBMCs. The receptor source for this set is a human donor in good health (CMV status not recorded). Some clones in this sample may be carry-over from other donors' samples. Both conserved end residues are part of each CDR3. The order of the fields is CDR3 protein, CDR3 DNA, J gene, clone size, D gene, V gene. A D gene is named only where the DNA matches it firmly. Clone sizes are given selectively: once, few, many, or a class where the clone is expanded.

cdr3_aa: CASLDRGDNEQFF
cdr3_nt: TGTGCCAGCCTGGACAGGGGGGACAATGAGCAGTTCTTC
j_call: TRBJ2-1
clone_size: many
d_call: TRBD1
v_call: TRBV6-1

cdr3_aa: CASSYEGVGSPLHF
cdr3_nt: TGTGCCAGCAGTTACGAGGGGGTGGGTTCACCCCTCCACTTT
j_call: TRBJ1-6
clone_size: many
d_call: -
v_call: TRBV27

cdr3_aa: CASSIGSGSYEQYF
cdr3_nt: TGTGCCAGTAGTATAGGTAGCGGGAGCTACGAGCAGTACTTC
j_call: TRBJ2-7
clone_size: -
d_call: TRBD2
v_call: TRBV19

cdr3_aa: CASRTDRGSSYNEQFF
cdr3_nt: TGTGCCAGCAGGACCGACCGGGGGAGCTCCTACAATGAGCAGTTCTTC
j_call: TRBJ2-1
clone_size: many
d_call: -
v_call: TRBV6-2/TRBV6-3

cdr3_aa: CASSSQRGALGELFF
cdr3_nt: TGTGCCAGCAGCTCCCAGCGGGGGGCTCTCGGGGAGCTGTTTTTT
j_call: TRBJ2-2
clone_size: few
d_call: TRBD2
v_call: TRBV13

cdr3_aa: CSAREPHILAKDIQYF
cdr3_nt: TGCAGTGCTAGGGAACCGCATATACTAGCCAAAGACATTCAGTACTTC
j_call: TRBJ2-4
clone_size: -
d_call: -
v_call: TRBV20-1

cdr3_aa: CASSLTGTPYEQYF
cdr3_nt: TGTGCCAGCAGCTTAACCGGGACCCCCTACGAGCAGTACTTC
j_call: TRBJ2-7
clone_size: many
d_call: -
v_call: TRBV7-8

cdr3_aa: CSVEGSAGESTDTQYF
cdr3_nt: TGCAGCGTTGAAGGTTCAGCGGGAGAGTCCACAGATACGCAGTATTTT
j_call: TRBJ2-3
clone_size: many
d_call: TRBD2
v_call: TRBV29-1

cdr3_aa: CSAIWDSVEAFF
cdr3_nt: TGCAGTGCTATATGGGATTCAGTTGAAGCTTTCTTT
j_call: TRBJ1-1
clone_size: few
d_call: -
v_call: TRBV20-1

cdr3_aa: CASRASGGAGFSNEQFF
cdr3_nt: TGTGCCAGCAGGGCTAGCGGGGGGGCCGGGTTTAGCAATGAGCAGTTCTTC
j_call: TRBJ2-1
clone_size: many
d_call: TRBD2
v_call: TRBV12-3/TRBV12-4

cdr3_aa: CSASSNYGYTF
cdr3_nt: TGCAGTGCTAGCAGTAACTATGGCTACACCTTC
j_call: TRBJ1-2
clone_size: -
d_call: -
v_call: TRBV20-1